This is a list of T cell receptor beta chains from one sample in a study of T cell repertoires and Cas9 in healthy adults. Measured with immunoSEQ multiplex PCR; TCRdb has only the in-frame clones, and not every one. Of 13,000 to 15,000 clones listed, 85% to 90% are singletons. The source material was Tregs (CD4+, CD25+, CD127-, CD137-, CD154-) from PBMCs; culture status not recorded. These receptors originate from a human donor in good health. CDR3s include the opening cysteine and the closing phenylalanine or tryptophan. Each record gives: CDR3 length, J gene, clone size, V gene, D gene, CDR3 protein, CDR3 DNA. D genes are given only for firm matches. Some rows mark clone size as missing; the rest say once, few, many or name a class of expanded clone.

CDR3 length: 15
J gene: TRBJ2-1
clone size: -
V gene: TRBV2
D gene: TRBD2
CDR3 protein: CASGRGTSAYNEQLF
CDR3 DNA: TGTGCCAGCGGGCGGGGGACTAGCGCCTACAATGAGCAGCTCTTC

CDR3 length: 15
J gene: TRBJ1-2
clone size: -
V gene: TRBV27
D gene: -
CDR3 protein: CASRPSSGPNYGYTF
CDR3 DNA: TGTGCCAGCAGGCCGAGCTCGGGGCCGAACTATGGCTACACCTTC

CDR3 length: 15
J gene: TRBJ2-5
clone size: -
V gene: TRBV29-1
D gene: TRBD1
CDR3 protein: CSARRGRGRLETQYF
CDR3 DNA: TGCAGCGCCAGAAGGGGCAGGGGGCGGCTCGAGACCCAGTACTTC

CDR3 length: 15
J gene: TRBJ2-2
clone size: -
V gene: TRBV11-3
D gene: TRBD2
CDR3 protein: CASSRTSGGAGELFF
CDR3 DNA: TGTGCCAGCAGCCGGACTAGCGGGGGGGCCGGGGAGCTGTTTTTT

CDR3 length: 15
J gene: TRBJ2-5
clone size: -
V gene: TRBV5-4
D gene: -
CDR3 protein: CASSLGAEGYETQYF
CDR3 DNA: TGTGCCAGCAGCTTGGGTGCGGAGGGTTACGAGACCCAGTACTTC

CDR3 length: 13
J gene: TRBJ1-1
clone size: few
V gene: TRBV10-3
D gene: -
CDR3 protein: CATDVGRNTEAFF
CDR3 DNA: TGTGCCACGGACGTAGGGCGGAACACTGAAGCTTTCTTT

CDR3 length: 12
J gene: TRBJ1-2
clone size: -
V gene: TRBV30
D gene: TRBD1
CDR3 protein: CAWSGDRGGYTF
CDR3 DNA: TGTGCCTGGAGTGGGGACAGGGGCGGCTACACCTTC

CDR3 length: 15
J gene: TRBJ2-6
clone size: -
V gene: TRBV6-1
D gene: -
CDR3 protein: CASSEFYSGANVLTF
CDR3 DNA: TGTGCCAGCAGTGAGTTTTACTCTGGGGCCAACGTCCTGACTTTC

CDR3 length: 14
J gene: TRBJ1-1
clone size: -
V gene: TRBV11-3
D gene: -
CDR3 protein: CASRGPRAYTEAFF
CDR3 DNA: TGTGCCAGCAGGGGACCCCGTGCTTACACTGAAGCTTTCTTT

CDR3 length: 13
J gene: TRBJ2-2
clone size: -
V gene: TRBV19
D gene: -
CDR3 protein: CASSIPSLTELFF
CDR3 DNA: TGTGCCAGTAGTATCCCGTCACTCACTGAGCTGTTTTTT

CDR3 length: 15
J gene: TRBJ2-3
clone size: -
V gene: TRBV11-3
D gene: -
CDR3 protein: CASSLVSQKTYTQYF
CDR3 DNA: TGTGCCAGCAGCTTAGTTTCCCAAAAGACTTATACGCAGTATTTT

CDR3 length: 14
J gene: TRBJ2-5
clone size: -
V gene: TRBV29-1
D gene: -
CDR3 protein: CSVEFGLYQETQYF
CDR3 DNA: TGCAGCGTTGAATTCGGGTTGTACCAAGAGACCCAGTACTTC

CDR3 length: 12
J gene: TRBJ1-1
clone size: -
V gene: TRBV7-9
D gene: -
CDR3 protein: CASSFGRTEAFF
CDR3 DNA: TGTGCCAGCAGCTTCGGACGGACTGAAGCTTTCTTT

CDR3 length: 15
J gene: TRBJ1-1
clone size: -
V gene: TRBV5-5
D gene: -
CDR3 protein: CASSLSWARDTEAFF
CDR3 DNA: TGTGCCAGCAGCTTGTCCTGGGCCCGGGACACTGAAGCTTTCTTT

CDR3 length: 17
J gene: TRBJ2-2
clone size: -
V gene: TRBV7-2
D gene: TRBD2
CDR3 protein: CASSPPWRGGGTGELFF
CDR3 DNA: TGTGCCAGCAGCCCGCCTTGGCGCGGGGGGGGCACCGGGGAGCTGTTTTTT

CDR3 length: 14
J gene: TRBJ1-2
clone size: -
V gene: TRBV11-3
D gene: -
CDR3 protein: CASSFTTEGYGYTF
CDR3 DNA: TGTGCCAGCAGCTTTACGACGGAAGGCTATGGCTACACCTTC

CDR3 length: 15
J gene: TRBJ1-1
clone size: -
V gene: TRBV28
D gene: TRBD1
CDR3 protein: CASSTGGAMNTEAFF
CDR3 DNA: TGTGCCAGCAGTACAGGGGGCGCGATGAACACTGAAGCTTTCTTT

CDR3 length: 14
J gene: TRBJ1-3
clone size: -
V gene: TRBV9
D gene: -
CDR3 protein: CASSPTGLGNTIYF
CDR3 DNA: TGTGCCAGCAGCCCCACGGGGCTTGGAAACACCATATATTTT